This TCR beta chain was observed in a study of shared clonotypes between healthy human individuals. Study-wide results and caveats: Donor clonotype sharing was expected to depend on sequencing depth.

Clones were sequenced by immunoSEQ multiplex PCR, and TCRdb holds only the in-frame ones, with some missing. The sample lists 2 million to 2.5 million clones, just over 90% seen once, with 1.5% to 2% in the top ten. Terminally differentiated effector memory CD45RA+ cells were excluded from the naive CD8 cells, which were CD45RO-negative and positively selected for CCR7. The CDR3 has 15 residues. Germline V lookup: CDR1 SGHDT, CDR2 YYEEEE. V trimming: 4 bases; J trimming: 4 bases; junction bases outside the gene matches: 3. Regarding this clone: The antigen is not known.

This receptor was obtained from a man between 18 and 35 years old in good health. Some clones in this sample may be carry-over from other donors' samples. Sequencing was done on a sample of naive CD8+ T cells from PBMCs. The V call is TRBV5-6, the J call TRBJ2-2, with 11 bases fitting TRBD2. The CDR3 coding sequence is TGTGCCAGCAGCACCGGGACTAGCGGCACCGGGGAGCTGTTTTTT. It codes for CASSTGTSGTGELFF.